This entry concerns a single TCR beta chain. The PCR ran on 60 Vbeta and 13 Jbeta primers. The table came from immunoSEQ multiplex PCR; TCRdb's copy has only in-frame clones and leaves some out. The data hold roughly 190,000 clones, with around 86% observed a single time. The data originate from a study of cytomegalovirus exposure and HLA in healthy donors. The CDR3 length is 15 residues. V lost 1 base and J lost 2, with 9 bases in between. Germline assignment: CDR1 MGHRA and CDR2 YSYEKL. Sequenced input: PBMCs. V is TRBV4-1 and J is TRBJ1-5, with D unresolved. This clonotype was sampled from a man aged 30 to 39 in good health and CMV-seronegative. CDR3 in DNA: TGCGCCAGCAGCCAAGCCCTCGGGGGCAATCAGCCCCAGCATTTT. Its protein is CASSQALGGNQPQHF.